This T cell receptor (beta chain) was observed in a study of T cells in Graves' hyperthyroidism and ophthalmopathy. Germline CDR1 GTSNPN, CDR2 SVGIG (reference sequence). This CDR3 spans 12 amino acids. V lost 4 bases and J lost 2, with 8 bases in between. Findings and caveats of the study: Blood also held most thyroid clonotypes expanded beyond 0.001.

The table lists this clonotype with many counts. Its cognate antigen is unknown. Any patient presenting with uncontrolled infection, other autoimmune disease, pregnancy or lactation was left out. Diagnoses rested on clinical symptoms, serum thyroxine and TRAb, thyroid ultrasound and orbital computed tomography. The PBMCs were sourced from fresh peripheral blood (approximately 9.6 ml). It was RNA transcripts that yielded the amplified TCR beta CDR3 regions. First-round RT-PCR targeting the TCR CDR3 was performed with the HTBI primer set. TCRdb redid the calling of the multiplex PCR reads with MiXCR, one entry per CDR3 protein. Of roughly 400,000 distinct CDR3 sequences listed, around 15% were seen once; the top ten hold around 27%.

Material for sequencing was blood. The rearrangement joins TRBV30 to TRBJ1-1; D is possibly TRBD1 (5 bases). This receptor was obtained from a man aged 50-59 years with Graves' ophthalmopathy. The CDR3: CAWTQGNTEAFF. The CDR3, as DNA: TGTGCCTGGACCCAGGGCAACACTGAAGCTTTCTTT.